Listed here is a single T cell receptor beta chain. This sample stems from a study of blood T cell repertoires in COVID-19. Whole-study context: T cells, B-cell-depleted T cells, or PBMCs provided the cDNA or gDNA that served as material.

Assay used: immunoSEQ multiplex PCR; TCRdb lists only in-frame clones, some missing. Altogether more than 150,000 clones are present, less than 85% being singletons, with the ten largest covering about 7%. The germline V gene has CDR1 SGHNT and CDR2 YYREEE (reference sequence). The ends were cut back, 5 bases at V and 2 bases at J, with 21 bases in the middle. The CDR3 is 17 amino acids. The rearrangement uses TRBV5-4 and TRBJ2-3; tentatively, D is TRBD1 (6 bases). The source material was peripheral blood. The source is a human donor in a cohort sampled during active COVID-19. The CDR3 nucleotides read TGTGCCAGCAGGTCTGGCAGGGGTATTATTAACACAGATACGCAGTATTTT. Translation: CASRSGRGIINTDTQYF.